These 25 T cell receptor beta chains were all obtained from the same sample, sequenced in a study of blood T cells in healthy people across ages. PCR was performed a second time for roughly 7 to 12 cycles using a sample-barcoded 5' primer and a J-beta primer mix. TCRdb independently ran MiXCR on the 5' RACE reads; one entry per CDR3 protein. The sample yields about 580,000 distinct CDR3 sequences, roughly 48% seen once. Sequencing was done on a sample of blood. Source of these receptors: an older man in good health.

A single count supports this clonotype. The chain links TRBV10-3 to TRBJ2-7, with TRBD1 as a possible D gene (6 bases). This CDR3 region has 14 residues. Germline assignment: CDR1 ENHRY and CDR2 SYGVKD. V lost 10 bases to trimming and J lost 3 bases, with 19 bases between them. CDR3 sequence (DNA): TGTGCCACCTTGAAAGACAGGACTGTCTACGAGCAGTACTTC. Amino acids: CATLKDRTVYEQYF.

This clonotype was seen a few times. The gene calls are TRBV3-1 and TRBJ2-7, with D possibly TRBD2 on 5 matching bases. The better agreement between TRBJ2-5 and the DNA end casts doubt on the J call. This CDR3 spans 14 amino acids. Germline CDR1 and CDR2: LGHDT and YNNKEL (reference sequence). The CDR3 sequence: CASSHPPEEETQYF. As DNA, the CDR3 is TGTGCCAGCAGCCACCCCCCGGAGGAGGAGACCCAGTACTTC.

This clonotype was counted between two and nine times. The chain has TRBV7-2 and TRBJ1-2; possible D gene TRBD1, 6 bases. Germline assignment: CDR1 SGHTA and CDR2 FQGNSA. This CDR3 is 14 amino acids long. V shed 1 base and J shed 8 bases, with 14 bases lying between them. CDR3 in amino acids: CASSLDGGRGGYTF. CDR3 DNA: TGTGCCAGCAGCTTAGATGGGGGGCGAGGGGGCTACACCTTC.

This chain connects TRBV9 to TRBJ1-2, with a possible D match to TRBD1 (6 bases). The germline V and J ends were trimmed by 5 bases and 8 bases, with 13 bases remaining between them. CDR1 and CDR2 (germline): SGDLS, YYNGEE. CDR3 length: 12 residues. The CDR3 is CASSPDRYGYTF. The CDR3 DNA reads as TGTGCCAGCAGTCCCGACAGGTACGGCTACACCTTC.

This chain links TRBV7-9 with TRBJ1-6; 8 nucleotides match TRBD1. After removal of 5 bases from V and 10 bases from J, the junction contained 7 bases not matched to a gene. Germline V CDR1 and CDR2: SEHNR, FQNEAQ (reference sequence). CDR3 length: 14 residues. The CDR3 loop is CASSADRGASPLHF. The DNA of the CDR3 is TGTGCCAGCAGCGCCGACAGGGGAGCCTCACCCCTCCACTTT. Full variable domain (outside the CDR3, taken from reference TRBV7-9 and TRBJ1-6): DTGVSQNPRHKITKRGQNVTFRCDPISEHNRLYWYRQTLGQGPEFLTYFQNEAQLEKSRLLSDRFSAERPKGSFSTLEIQRTEQGDSAMYLCASSADRGASPLHFGNGTRLTVT.

This clonotype was counted ten times or more. V gene TRBV3-1 combines with J gene TRBJ2-3; D remains ambiguous. CDR1 and CDR2 from the germline V gene are LGHDT and YNNKEL (reference sequence). This CDR3 spans 12 amino acids. V was shortened by 5 bases and J by 1 base, with 4 bases between the two germline ends. CDR3 protein: CASSRRTDTQYF. As DNA, the CDR3 is TGTGCCAGCAGCAGACGCACAGATACGCAGTATTTT.

This clonotype occurred a few times. The V gene is TRBV29-1, the J gene TRBJ2-7, with D unresolved. The V gene's germline CDR1 is SQVTM and CDR2 ANQGSEA. The CDR3 runs to 13 residues. With 3 bases removed from V and 2 bases from J, the gap between germline ends came to 11 bases. CDR3 bases: TGCAGCGTTGAGGGTTACGCGGCCTACGAGCAGTACTTC. This encodes CSVEGYAAYEQYF.

The chain uses TRBV20-1 and TRBJ1-5, with TRBD1 identical over 7 bases. Germline CDR1 is DFQATT and CDR2 is SNEGSKA (reference sequence). The J segment lost 4 bases and the V segment lost 3 bases, leaving 6 bases of the junction unmatched. The length of the CDR3 is 14 residues. CDR3 amino acids: CSASIGGQNQPQHF. The CDR3 coding sequence is TGCAGTGCTAGTATAGGGGGCCAAAATCAGCCCCAGCATTTT.

Only one count was recorded for this clonotype. The CDR3 reads CASSQVGPYNEQFF. As DNA, the CDR3 is TGTGCCAGCAGCCAAGTCGGCCCCTACAATGAGCAGTTCTTC. The chain carries TRBV4-2 and TRBJ2-1; no clear D. The germline CDR1 and CDR2 sequences are LGHNA and YNFKEQ. Trimming shortened V by 1 base and J by 2 bases, and 6 bases separated the two germline ends. This CDR3 spans 14 amino acids.

This clonotype was seen once. The chain carries TRBV20-1 and TRBJ2-3; no reliable D call. V lost 3 bases and J lost 2, with 9 bases in between. The CDR3 length is 13 residues. The germline V gene encodes CDR1 DFQATT and CDR2 SNEGSKA (reference sequence). Written as DNA, the CDR3 is TGCAGTGCTAGGCCCCAATCCACAGATACGCAGTATTTT. Its protein is CSARPQSTDTQYF.

V and J are TRBV6-6 and TRBJ1-2; 8 bases are shared with TRBD1. Germline V lookup: CDR1 MNHNY, CDR2 SVGAGI (reference sequence). V lost 5 bases, J lost 0 bases, and 5 bases stayed unmatched. There are 15 residues in the CDR3. CDR3 amino acids: CASSTTGGANYGYTF. CDR3 DNA sequence: TGTGCCAGCAGTACTACAGGGGGAGCTAACTATGGCTACACCTTC.

The chain is built from TRBV7-9 and TRBJ2-1; D not certain. The CDR3 sequence is 10 residues long. CDR1 and CDR2 (germline): SEHNR, FQNEAQ (reference sequence). Deletions cut 3 bases from V and 12 bases from J, with 6 bases between. CDR3 protein: CASSFYGQFF. The CDR3 region has the DNA TGTGCCAGCAGCTTTTATGGGCAGTTCTTC.

This clonotype was observed once. The chain employs TRBV29-1 and TRBJ1-3, with a tentative D call TRBD1 (5 bases). V dropped 4 bases and J dropped 2 bases, with 12 bases sitting between them. The length of the CDR3 is 14 residues. CDR1 and CDR2 from the germline V gene are SQVTM and ANQGSEA. Written as DNA, the CDR3 is TGCAGCGTTGGGGTCCCAGGGACTGGAAACACCATATATTTT. It codes for CSVGVPGTGNTIYF.

The chain recombines TRBV20-1 with TRBJ1-2; no clear D. V was clipped by 6 bases and J by 2 bases, with 16 bases between them. CDR1 and CDR2 (germline): DFQATT, SNEGSKA (reference sequence). The CDR3 has 14 amino acids. The CDR3 coding sequence is TGCAGTGCGCCGCGGGATTACATCAACTATGGCTACACCTTC. Its translation: CSAPRDYINYGYTF.

V is TRBV18 and J is TRBJ1-2; 7 bases match TRBD1. Germline V lookup: CDR1 KGHSH, CDR2 LQKENI. This CDR3 comprises 15 residues. The trim removed 0 bases at V and 4 bases at J, leaving 5 bases unmatched. The CDR3 bases are TGTGCCAGCTCACCACCATCGGCAGGGGGCTATGGCTACACCTTC. It translates to CASSPPSAGGYGYTF.

The V and J genes are TRBV12-3 or TRBV12-4 and TRBJ2-7, with TRBD1 as a possible D gene (5 bases). Deletions cut 5 bases from V and 2 bases from J, with 13 bases between. The CDR3 extends over 14 amino acids. CDR3 region: CASSVQGSTYEQYF. In nucleotides, the CDR3 is TGTGCCAGCAGTGTGCAGGGAAGTACCTACGAGCAGTACTTC.

The sample holds a few counts of this clonotype. The genes are TRBV7-9 and TRBJ1-5; D is undetermined. The CDR3 is made up of 13 amino acids. The V and J ends lost 1 base and 5 bases respectively, with 6 bases between them. In germline, CDR1 is SEHNR, CDR2 FQNEAQ (reference sequence). This CDR3 reads CASSLGKDQPQHF. The CDR3 DNA sequence: TGTGCCAGCAGCTTAGGTAAAGATCAGCCCCAGCATTTT.

In this sample, this clonotype turned up a few times. The chain couples TRBV7-8 to TRBJ2-5; 10 bases agree with TRBD2. CDR3 size: 16 residues. The V gene end was trimmed by 5 bases and the J gene end by 0 bases; junction bases not matched to a gene: 6. Germline V gives CDR1 SGHVS, CDR2 FQNEAQ. CDR3 in DNA: TGTGCCAGCAGCCCTGGAGCGGGGGGGTACCAAGAGACCCAGTACTTC. Its protein product is CASSPGAGGYQETQYF. The variable domain in full, completed from reference TRBV7-8 and TRBJ2-5, reads GAGVSQSPRYKVAKRGQDVALRCDPISGHVSLFWYQQALGQGPEFLTYFQNEAQLDKSGLPSDRFFAERPEGSVSTLKIQRTQQEDSAVYLCASSPGAGGYQETQYFGPGTRLLVL.

V usage is TRBV2 and J usage is TRBJ2-3; 10 nucleotides agree with TRBD2. Germline assignment: CDR1 SNHLY and CDR2 FYNNEI. This CDR3 contains 19 residues. Germline trimming cut 2 bases from V and 1 base from J; bases unmatched to any gene: 12. The CDR3 DNA reads as TGTGCCAGCAGTGAATCTCCTAGCGGGGGCCACGCCGGCACAGATACGCAGTATTTT. Translated, it gives CASSESPSGGHAGTDTQYF.

This clonotype was counted at least ten times. V and J are TRBV6-6 and TRBJ1-6; 9 positions match TRBD1. Trimming at V came to 6 bases and at J to 16 bases, leaving 10 bases not matched to a gene. Germline CDR1 reads MNHNY; CDR2 reads SVGAGI (reference sequence). The CDR3 consists of 13 residues. The chain's CDR3 is CASRTGQGMGLHF. The CDR3 nucleotides are TGTGCCAGCAGGACGGGACAGGGTATGGGACTCCACTTT.

This chain joins TRBV5-6 and TRBJ2-5, with 9 bases lining up with TRBD2. This CDR3 comprises 16 residues. The trim removed 6 bases at V and 5 bases at J, leaving 14 bases unmatched. Germline-derived CDR1 and CDR2 are SGHDT and YYEEEE. The CDR3 is CASKTLATSGHETQYF. As DNA, the CDR3 is TGTGCCAGCAAAACACTGGCGACTAGCGGTCATGAGACCCAGTACTTC.

The table lists this clonotype with a few counts. The chain recombines TRBV7-2 with TRBJ2-2, with 11 bases fitting TRBD1. Trimming took 7 bases from V and 4 from J; bases not matched to a gene: 5. The CDR3 is 15 residues long. Germline V lookup: CDR1 SGHTA, CDR2 FQGNSA. CDR3 DNA sequence: TGTGCCAGCACCAAGGACAGGGGGCGCACCGGGGAGCTGTTTTTT. This translates into CASTKDRGRTGELFF.

In this sample, this clonotype turned up a few times. The CDR3 bases are TGTGCCTCCCGCGTCGGCGACACCATCCCCACTGGGGCCAACGTCCTGACTTTC. Translated, it gives CASRVGDTIPTGANVLTF. V and J are TRBV28 and TRBJ2-6, with unresolved D. The germline V gene encodes CDR1 MDHEN and CDR2 SYDVKM. The CDR3 sequence is 18 residues long. V gave up 11 bases and J gave up 2 bases, with 25 bases separating them. Full variable domain (remainder filled in from reference TRBV28 and TRBJ2-6): DVKVTQSSRYLVKRTGEKVFLECVQDMDHENMFWYRQDPGLGLRLIYFSYDVKMKEKGDIPEGYSVSREKKERFSLILESASTNQTSMYLCASRVGDTIPTGANVLTFGAGSRLTVL.

The genes are TRBV6-5 and TRBJ1-6, with 10 bases aligning to TRBD1. The germline gives CDR1 MNHEY, CDR2 SVGAGI. With V trimmed by 6 bases and J by 11 bases, 10 bases remained unmatched. The CDR3 spans 15 residues. For the CDR3, the DNA is TGTGCCAGCAGCCCGGGGGGACAGGGGACTCCACCCCTCCACTTT. It is translated as CASSPGGQGTPPLHF.

The V call is TRBV6-2 or TRBV6-3, the J call TRBJ1-6; 9 nucleotides align to TRBD1. Trimming removed 6 bases from V and 7 bases from J; junction bases left unmatched: 7. The CDR3 contains 15 residues. Germline V gene lookup returns CDR1 MNHEY and CDR2 SVGEGT. The CDR3 region has the DNA TGTGCCAGCAGACGGGACAGGGCGAGGAATTCACCCCTCCACTTT. Translated, it gives CASRRDRARNSPLHF.